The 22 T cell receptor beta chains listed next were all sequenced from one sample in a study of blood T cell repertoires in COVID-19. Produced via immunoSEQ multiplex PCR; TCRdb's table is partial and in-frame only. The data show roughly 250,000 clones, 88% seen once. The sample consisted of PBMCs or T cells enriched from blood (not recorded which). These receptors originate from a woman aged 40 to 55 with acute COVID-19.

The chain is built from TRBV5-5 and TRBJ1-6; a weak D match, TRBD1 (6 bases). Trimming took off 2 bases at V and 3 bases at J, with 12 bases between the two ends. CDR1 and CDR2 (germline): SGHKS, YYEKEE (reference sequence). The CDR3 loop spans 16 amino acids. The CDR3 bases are TGTGCCAGCAGCTTTTCAGGGGAGATCTATAATTCACCCCTCCACTTT. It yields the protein CASSFSGEIYNSPLHF.

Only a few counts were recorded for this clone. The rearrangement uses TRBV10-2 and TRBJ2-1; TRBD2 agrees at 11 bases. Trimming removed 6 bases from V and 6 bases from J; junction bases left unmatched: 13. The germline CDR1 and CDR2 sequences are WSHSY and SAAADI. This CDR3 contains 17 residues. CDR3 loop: CASRDAVLAGESNEQFF. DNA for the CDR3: TGCGCCAGCAGGGACGCCGTACTAGCGGGAGAAAGCAATGAGCAGTTCTTC.

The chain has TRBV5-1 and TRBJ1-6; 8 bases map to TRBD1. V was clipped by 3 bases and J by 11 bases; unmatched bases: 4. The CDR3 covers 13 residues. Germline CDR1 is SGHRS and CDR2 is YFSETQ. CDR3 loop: CASSSDRDPPLHF. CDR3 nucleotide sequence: TGCGCCAGCAGCTCGGACAGGGATCCACCCCTCCACTTT.

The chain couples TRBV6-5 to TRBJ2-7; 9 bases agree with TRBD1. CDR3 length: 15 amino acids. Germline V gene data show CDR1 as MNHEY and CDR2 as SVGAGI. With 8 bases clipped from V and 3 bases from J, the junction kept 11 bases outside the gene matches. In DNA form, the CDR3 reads TGTGCCAGCTCATTGGGGACAGGGAAAATCTACGAGCAGTACTTC. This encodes CASSLGTGKIYEQYF.

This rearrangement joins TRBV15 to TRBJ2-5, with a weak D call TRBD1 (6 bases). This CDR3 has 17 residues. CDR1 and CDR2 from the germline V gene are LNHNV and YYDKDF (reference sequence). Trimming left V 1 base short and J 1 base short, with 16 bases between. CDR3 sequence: CATSRVRSRGSQETQYF. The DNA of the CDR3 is TGTGCCACCAGCAGAGTGCGATCCAGGGGAAGCCAAGAGACCCAGTACTTC.

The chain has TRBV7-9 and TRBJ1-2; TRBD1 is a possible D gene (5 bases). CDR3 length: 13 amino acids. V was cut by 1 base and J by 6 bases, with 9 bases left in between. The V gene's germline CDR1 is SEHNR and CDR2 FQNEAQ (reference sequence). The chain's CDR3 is CASSLVGGDGYTF. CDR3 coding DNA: TGTGCCAGCAGCTTAGTTGGGGGGGATGGCTACACCTTC. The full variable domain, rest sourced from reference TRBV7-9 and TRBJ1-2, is DTGVSQNPRHKITKRGQNVTFRCDPISEHNRLYWYRQTLGQGPEFLTYFQNEAQLEKSRLLSDRFSAERPKGSFSTLEIQRTEQGDSAMYLCASSLVGGDGYTFGSGTRLTVV.

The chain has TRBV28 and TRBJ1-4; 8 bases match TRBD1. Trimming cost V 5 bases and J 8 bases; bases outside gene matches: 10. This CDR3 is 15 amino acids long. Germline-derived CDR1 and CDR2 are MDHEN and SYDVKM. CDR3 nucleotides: TGTGCCAGCAGTCAACCTAGGACAGGGAACGAAAAACTGTTTTTT. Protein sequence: CASSQPRTGNEKLFF.

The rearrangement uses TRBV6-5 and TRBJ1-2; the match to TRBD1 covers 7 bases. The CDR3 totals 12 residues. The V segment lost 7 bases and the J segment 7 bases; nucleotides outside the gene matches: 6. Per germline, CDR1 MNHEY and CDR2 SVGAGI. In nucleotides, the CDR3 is TGTGCCAGCAAACAGGGGTCGGGTGGCTACACCTTC. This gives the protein CASKQGSGGYTF.

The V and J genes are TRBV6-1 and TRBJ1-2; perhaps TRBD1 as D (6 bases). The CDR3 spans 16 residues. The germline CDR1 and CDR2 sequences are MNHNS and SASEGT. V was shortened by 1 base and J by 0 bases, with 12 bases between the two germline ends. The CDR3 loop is CASSEVYWTANYGYTF. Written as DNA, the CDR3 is TGTGCCAGCAGTGAAGTGTACTGGACAGCTAACTATGGCTACACCTTC.

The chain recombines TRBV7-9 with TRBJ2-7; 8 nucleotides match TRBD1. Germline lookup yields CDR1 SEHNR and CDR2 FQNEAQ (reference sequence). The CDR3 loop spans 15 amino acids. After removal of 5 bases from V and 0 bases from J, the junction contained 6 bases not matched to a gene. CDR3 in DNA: TGTGCCAGCAGCCCTCGGACAGGGAGCTCCTACGAGCAGTACTTC. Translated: CASSPRTGSSYEQYF.

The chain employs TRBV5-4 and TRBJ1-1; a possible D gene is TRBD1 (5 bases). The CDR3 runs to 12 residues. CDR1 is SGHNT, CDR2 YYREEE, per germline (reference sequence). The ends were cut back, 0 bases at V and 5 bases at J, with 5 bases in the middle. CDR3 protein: CASSLEGTEAFF. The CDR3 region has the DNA TGTGCCAGCAGCTTGGAGGGGACTGAAGCTTTCTTT.

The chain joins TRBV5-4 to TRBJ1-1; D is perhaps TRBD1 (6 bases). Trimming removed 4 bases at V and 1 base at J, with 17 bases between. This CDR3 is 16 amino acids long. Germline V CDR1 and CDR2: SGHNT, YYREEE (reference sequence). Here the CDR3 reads CASSRDGRGANTEAFF. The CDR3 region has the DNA TGTGCCAGCAGCCGGGATGGCAGGGGCGCGAACACTGAAGCTTTCTTT.

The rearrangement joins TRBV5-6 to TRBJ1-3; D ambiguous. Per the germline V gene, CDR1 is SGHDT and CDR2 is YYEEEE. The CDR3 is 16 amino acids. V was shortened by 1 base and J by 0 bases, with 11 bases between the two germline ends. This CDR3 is CASSLRYSNSGNTIYF. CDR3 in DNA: TGTGCCAGCAGCTTGAGGTACAGCAACTCTGGAAACACCATATATTTT.

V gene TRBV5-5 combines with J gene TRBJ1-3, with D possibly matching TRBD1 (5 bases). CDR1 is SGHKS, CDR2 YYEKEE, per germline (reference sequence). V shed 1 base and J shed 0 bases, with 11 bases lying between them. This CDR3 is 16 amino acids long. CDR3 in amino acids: CASSLIGVTSGNTIYF. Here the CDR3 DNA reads TGTGCCAGCAGCTTGATAGGGGTGACCTCTGGAAACACCATATATTTT.

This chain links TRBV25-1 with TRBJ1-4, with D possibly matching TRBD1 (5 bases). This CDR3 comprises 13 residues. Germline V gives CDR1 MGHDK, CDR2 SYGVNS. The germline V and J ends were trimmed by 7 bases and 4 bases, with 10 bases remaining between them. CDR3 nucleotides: TGTGCCAGCATGGGGCAGGTTAATGAAAAACTGTTTTTT. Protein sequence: CASMGQVNEKLFF.

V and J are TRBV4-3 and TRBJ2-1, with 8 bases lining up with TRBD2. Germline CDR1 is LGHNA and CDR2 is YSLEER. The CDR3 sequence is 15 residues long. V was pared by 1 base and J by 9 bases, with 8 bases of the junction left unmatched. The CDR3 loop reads CASSQGGLVSGEQFF. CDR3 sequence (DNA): TGCGCCAGCAGCCAAGGGGGACTAGTATCGGGTGAGCAGTTCTTC.

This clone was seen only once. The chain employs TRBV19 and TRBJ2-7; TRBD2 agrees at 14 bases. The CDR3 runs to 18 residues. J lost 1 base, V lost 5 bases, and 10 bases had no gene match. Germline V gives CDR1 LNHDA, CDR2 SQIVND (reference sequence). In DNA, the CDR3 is TGTGCCAGTAGTGTAGGGACTAGCGGGAGCTTCAGATCCTACGAGCAGTACTTC. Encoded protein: CASSVGTSGSFRSYEQYF.

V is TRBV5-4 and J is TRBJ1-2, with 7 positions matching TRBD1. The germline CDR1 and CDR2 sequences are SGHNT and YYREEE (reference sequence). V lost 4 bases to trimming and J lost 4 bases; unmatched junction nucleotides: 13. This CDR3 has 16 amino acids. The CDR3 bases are TGTGCCAGCAGCGCCCCCGGGACAGCGCTTACCTATGGCTACACCTTC. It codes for CASSAPGTALTYGYTF.

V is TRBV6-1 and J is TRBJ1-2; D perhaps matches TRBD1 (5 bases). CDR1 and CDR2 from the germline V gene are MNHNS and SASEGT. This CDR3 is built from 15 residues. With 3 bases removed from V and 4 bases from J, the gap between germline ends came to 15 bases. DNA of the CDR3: TGTGCCAGCAGTGAGGGGGGATTGGTAAGCTATGGCTACACCTTC. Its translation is CASSEGGLVSYGYTF.

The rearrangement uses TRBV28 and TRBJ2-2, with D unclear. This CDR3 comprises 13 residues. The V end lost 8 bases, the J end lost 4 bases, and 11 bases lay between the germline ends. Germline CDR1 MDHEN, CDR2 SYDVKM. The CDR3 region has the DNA TGTGCCAGCTGCGGTTGGGTCACCGGGGAGCTGTTTTTT. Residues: CASCGWVTGELFF.

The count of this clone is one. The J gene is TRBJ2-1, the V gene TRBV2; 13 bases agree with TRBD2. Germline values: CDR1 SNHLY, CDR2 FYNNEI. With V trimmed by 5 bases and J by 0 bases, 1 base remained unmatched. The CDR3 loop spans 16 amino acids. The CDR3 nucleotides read TGTGCCAGCAGTACTAGCGGGAGGGACTCCTACAATGAGCAGTTCTTC. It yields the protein CASSTSGRDSYNEQFF.

DNA for the CDR3: TGTGCCAGCAGGGGCACCAGCATGAACACTGAAGCTTTCTTT. It yields the protein CASRGTSMNTEAFF. This chain links TRBV7-9 with TRBJ1-1; D remains ambiguous. The ends were cut back, 6 bases at V and 0 bases at J, with 11 bases in the middle. This CDR3 is built from 14 residues. Germline-derived CDR1 and CDR2 are SEHNR and FQNEAQ (reference sequence).